Listed below are T cell receptor beta chains from one sample, sequenced in a study of OX40 agonist ivuxolimab in advanced cancers. Profiling relied on immunoSEQ multiplex PCR, and the TCRdb table lists in-frame clones only, not all of them. The data show around 94,000 clones, with 80% to 90% seen just once and around 0.28% held by the top ten. The starting material was CD4+ or CD8+ T cells sorted from blood, obtained in a trial of the OX40 agonist ivuxolimab. The receptors here all came from an adult with an advanced solid tumor such as melanoma, head and neck, liver or kidney cancer. Both conserved end residues are trimmed from each CDR3. D genes are given only for firm matches.

NA	TRBV13	TRBJ2-1	ASTIGGSNEQF
NA	TRBV4-2	TRBJ1-2	ASSQDAYGYT
TRBD2	TRBV11-3	TRBJ2-3	ASSRGTSGGFSTDTQY
TRBD2	TRBV18	TRBJ2-1	ASSAGGGRSYNEQF
TRBD1	TRBV2	TRBJ2-7	ASRGQGTYEQY
NA	TRBV6-1	TRBJ1-1	ASSDWQGNVWTEAF
TRBD1	TRBV19	TRBJ2-2	ASSLGTGGTGELF
TRBD2	TRBV4-2	TRBJ2-3	ASRTTSGGFGTDTQY
NA	TRBV5-6	TRBJ2-4	ASSLGGLGNIQY
NA	TRBV18	TRBJ1-5	ASSRGSPGGVRQPQH
NA	TRBV7-2	TRBJ1-1	ASSLSNAEAF
TRBD1	TRBV28	TRBJ1-5	ASSLGQGASNQPQH
NA	TRBV7-9	TRBJ2-5	ASSTRQAQETQY
NA	TRBV6-5	TRBJ1-3	ASSLPDSSGNTIY
NA	TRBV7-3	TRBJ2-1	ASSLYRGASEQF
TRBD1	TRBV5-4	TRBJ1-3	ASSRQGAHSGNTIY
NA	TRBV6-1	TRBJ2-7	ASKHSNSYEQY
TRBD1	TRBV19	TRBJ2-7	ASSIGQASYEQY
TRBD1	TRBV5-1	TRBJ2-5	ASSSTGGQETQY
NA	TRBV5-1	TRBJ2-4	ASSLAQSHIQY
TRBD1	TRBV6-5	TRBJ2-7	ASRKGTGNEQY
NA	TRBV5-1	TRBJ1-2	ASNLETFSRGGAYGYT
TRBD1	TRBV7-2	TRBJ1-6	ASSLNRGGSPRGDSPLH
NA	TRBV7-6	TRBJ1-5	ASSLWGGVSNQPQH
TRBD1	TRBV6-5	TRBJ2-5	ASSFSRGLRQETQY
NA	TRBV5-1	TRBJ1-4	ASSQATGNEKLF
NA	TRBV5-1	TRBJ2-3	ASSLVPTDTQY
NA	TRBV7-2	TRBJ2-7	ASSFGQLSSYEQY
NA	TRBV5-1	TRBJ2-5	ASSLGQAQETQY
TRBD2	TRBV7-8	TRBJ2-5	ASSLASGGAGETQY
NA	TRBV5-6	TRBJ2-5	ASSLVLGGLQETQY
NA	TRBV4-3	TRBJ1-5	ASSQDLTRAGGQPQH
NA	TRBV18	TRBJ1-1	ASSPGARTEAF
NA	TRBV19	NA	ASSIGYPGSGEQY
NA	TRBV6-5	TRBJ1-5	ASSSAPNSNQPQH
TRBD1	TRBV5-4	TRBJ2-2	AFGQGAHTGELF
NA	TRBV27	TRBJ1-4	ASTSTPTTNEKLF
TRBD1	TRBV11-2	TRBJ1-5	QSGGDQPQH
TRBD1	TRBV27	TRBJ2-1	ASSLRVQGASSYNEQF
TRBD1	TRBV6-1	TRBJ1-5	ASSAGQGNQPQH
NA	TRBV12-5	TRBJ2-5	ASGLPGGAAQY
TRBD1	TRBV19	TRBJ1-4	ASSIEGTGFNEKLF
NA	TRBV4-3	TRBJ1-6	ASSQDLRDFSYNSPLH
NA	TRBV6-1	TRBJ2-7	ASSVSSYEQY
TRBD1	TRBV7-2	TRBJ1-6	ASSLRAGGSSPLH
NA	TRBV6-5	TRBJ1-5	ASSLQDSQPQH
NA	TRBV10-2	TRBJ2-1	ASSESTSNEQF